One and the same sample provided the 28 T cell receptor beta chains below, sequenced in a study of cytomegalovirus exposure and HLA in healthy donors. Researchers ran the PCR with 60 Vbeta and 13 Jbeta primers. Clones were read by immunoSEQ multiplex PCR, and TCRdb kept only the in-frame ones, dropping some. The sample data list 70,000 or so clones. Sequenced: PBMCs. These receptors were taken from a boy aged 10-17 years in good health and CMV-seronegative.

This chain connects TRBV9 to TRBJ2-1; D is perhaps TRBD2 (6 bases). V lost 0 bases and J lost 0, with 13 bases in between. The CDR3 is 17 residues long. The germline V gene encodes CDR1 SGDLS and CDR2 YYNGEE. In DNA form, the CDR3 reads TGTGCCAGCAGCGTAGACAGCGGGTGGAGCTCCTACAATGAGCAGTTCTTC. Protein product: CASSVDSGWSSYNEQFF.

The chain is built from TRBV30 and TRBJ2-2; the match to TRBD1 covers 8 bases. The junction had 3 bases not matched to a gene; V was cut back by 0 bases and J by 0 bases. The CDR3 has 16 amino acids. The germline gives CDR1 GTSNPN, CDR2 SVGIG (reference sequence). The CDR3 DNA is TGTGCCTGGAGTGTACAGGGGGGCCCGAACACCGGGGAGCTGTTTTTT. Its translation is CAWSVQGGPNTGELFF.

This rearrangement joins TRBV2 to TRBJ1-2, with D perhaps TRBD1 (5 bases). Trimming removed 3 bases at V and 1 base at J, with 6 bases between. The CDR3 is 13 amino acids. Germline-derived CDR1 and CDR2 are SNHLY and FYNNEI. The CDR3 sequence: CASSDQGNYGYTF. CDR3 bases: TGTGCCAGCAGTGATCAGGGTAACTATGGCTACACCTTC. Combining the CDR3 with reference TRBV2 and TRBJ1-2 gives the whole variable domain EPEVTQTPSHQVTQMGQEVILRCVPISNHLYFYWYRQILGQKVEFLVSFYNNEISEKSEIFDDQFSVERPDGSNFTLKIRSTKLEDSAMYFCASSDQGNYGYTFGSGTRLTVV.

The chain links TRBV2 to TRBJ2-5; 11 bases fit TRBD2. Germline CDR1 and CDR2: SNHLY and FYNNEI. After removal of 3 bases from V and 14 bases from J, the junction contained 17 bases not matched to a gene. This CDR3 comprises 16 residues. CDR3 DNA: TGTGCCAGCAGTGAGAAGCCCCTAGCGGGAGGTACCCTAAGCTACTTC. It is translated as CASSEKPLAGGTLSYF.

The chain links TRBV6-5 to TRBJ1-1; D unresolved. The germline gives CDR1 MNHEY, CDR2 SVGAGI. The CDR3 runs 13 residues. Trimming cost V 2 bases and J 4 bases, with 8 bases left between them. CDR3 region: CASSYRESTEAFF. The CDR3 DNA sequence: TGTGCCAGCAGTTACAGGGAGAGCACTGAAGCTTTCTTT.

The chain couples TRBV5-1 to TRBJ2-7, with 10 bases aligning to TRBD2. Germline CDR1 SGHRS, CDR2 YFSETQ. CDR3 length: 15 residues. V shed 2 bases, J shed 4 bases, and the junction held 6 bases outside the gene matches. The DNA of the CDR3 is TGCGCCAGCAGCTTCGGACTAGCGGAGGGATACGAGCAGTACTTC. This codes for CASSFGLAEGYEQYF.

The chain is built from TRBV18 and TRBJ1-2; 10 nucleotides match TRBD1. The CDR3 runs to 16 residues. J lost 1 base, V lost 1 base, and 3 bases had no gene match. Germline CDR1 KGHSH, CDR2 LQKENI. The CDR3 here is CASSPLTGGDNYGYTF. The CDR3, as DNA: TGTGCCAGCTCACCACTGACAGGGGGCGATAACTATGGCTACACCTTC.

The chain has TRBV19 and TRBJ1-5, with 7 positions matching TRBD1. The germline V gene encodes CDR1 LNHDA and CDR2 SQIVND (reference sequence). The CDR3 has 12 residues. Losses at the gene ends were 5 bases for V and 9 bases for J; bases not matched to a gene: 4. CDR3 sequence (DNA): TGTGCCAGTAGTCTGACAGGGCTGCCCCAGCATTTT. It is translated as CASSLTGLPQHF. Complete variable domain (other parts from reference TRBV19 and TRBJ1-5): DGGITQSPKYLFRKEGQNVTLSCEQNLNHDAMYWYRQDPGQGLRLIYYSQIVNDFQKGDIAEGYSVSREKKESFPLTVTSAQKNPTAFYLCASSLTGLPQHFGDGTRLSIL.

V usage is TRBV5-4 and J usage is TRBJ2-3; D ambiguous. The CDR3 totals 14 residues. CDR1 is SGHNT and CDR2 is YYREEE in the germline V gene (reference sequence). The germline V and J ends were trimmed by 2 bases and 4 bases, with 11 bases remaining between them. The CDR3 sequence is CASSLFATPDTQYF. CDR3 sequence (DNA): TGTGCCAGCAGCTTATTCGCTACCCCAGATACGCAGTATTTT.

The chain carries TRBV7-9 and TRBJ1-1, with no clear D. The ends were cut back, 1 base at V and 0 bases at J, with 6 bases in the middle. The CDR3 spans 14 residues. Germline values: CDR1 SEHNR, CDR2 FQNEAQ (reference sequence). The CDR3, as DNA: TGTGCCAGCAGCTTAGGGACTCTGAACACTGAAGCTTTCTTT. It is translated as CASSLGTLNTEAFF.

The V and J genes are TRBV30 and TRBJ2-7; D possibly corresponds to TRBD2 (5 bases). Per the germline V gene, CDR1 is GTSNPN and CDR2 is SVGIG (reference sequence). With 2 bases removed from V and 1 base from J, the gap between germline ends came to 12 bases. There are 14 residues in the CDR3. CDR3: CAWSRNGGSYEQYF. The CDR3 region has the DNA TGTGCCTGGAGTCGTAACGGAGGTTCCTACGAGCAGTACTTC.

This chain connects TRBV10-3 to TRBJ1-3; 8 positions agree with TRBD1. The CDR3 runs to 13 residues. V shed 6 bases, J shed 3 bases, and the junction held 1 base outside the gene matches. The germline V gene encodes CDR1 ENHRY and CDR2 SYGVKD. CDR3 DNA: TGTGCCATCAGGGACAGGGTTGGAAACACCATATATTTT. This sequence encodes CAIRDRVGNTIYF.

The genes are TRBV4-2 and TRBJ2-7; 13 bases match TRBD2. Trimming removed 3 bases from V and 5 bases from J; junction bases left unmatched: 7. Germline CDR1 reads LGHNA; CDR2 reads YNFKEQ. The CDR3 has 16 amino acids. Here the CDR3 reads CASSHLLAGGPDEQYF. In nucleotides, the CDR3 is TGTGCCAGCAGCCATTTACTAGCGGGAGGGCCCGACGAGCAGTACTTC.

The chain recombines TRBV11-3 with TRBJ2-7; D unclear. CDR1 is SGHNT, CDR2 YENEEA, per germline. CDR3 size: 15 residues. Trimming shortened V by 0 bases and J by 2 bases, and 11 bases separated the two germline ends. Written as DNA, the CDR3 is TGTGCCAGCAGCTTAGATGGCAGGCCGCCCTACGAGCAGTACTTC. Translating gives CASSLDGRPPYEQYF. The entire variable domain, with the rest obtained from reference TRBV11-3 and TRBJ2-7, is as follows: EAGVVQSPRYKIIEKKQPVAFWCNPISGHNTLYWYLQNLGQGPELLIRYENEEAVDDSQLPKDRFSAERLKGVDSTLKIQPAELGDSAVYLCASSLDGRPPYEQYFGPGTRLTVT.

The V and J genes are TRBV18 and TRBJ1-5, with D maybe TRBD1 (6 bases). The CDR3 loop spans 13 amino acids. The V end was cut by 5 bases, the J end by 3 bases, with 8 bases between. Germline lookup yields CDR1 KGHSH and CDR2 LQKENI. Here the CDR3 reads CASSTGNNQPQHF. The DNA for the CDR3 is TGTGCCAGCTCAACAGGGAACAATCAGCCCCAGCATTTT.

The genes are TRBV30 and TRBJ2-3, with 9 positions matching TRBD1. The germline CDR1 and CDR2 sequences are GTSNPN and SVGIG (reference sequence). The CDR3 is made up of 15 amino acids. J gave up 6 bases and V 0 bases, and 7 bases lay outside the gene matches. The DNA of the CDR3 is TGTGCCTGGAGTGTACGAGGACAGGGGCGGGATACGCAGTATTTT. It codes for CAWSVRGQGRDTQYF. Supplemented by reference TRBV30 and TRBJ2-3, the full variable domain reads SQTIHQWPATLVQPVGSPLSLECTVEGTSNPNLYWYRQAAGRGLQLLFYSVGIGQISSEVPQNLSASRPQDRQFILSSKKLLLSDSGFYLCAWSVRGQGRDTQYFGPGTRLTVL.

The chain has TRBV2 and TRBJ1-2; D call uncertain. The V gene's germline CDR1 is SNHLY and CDR2 FYNNEI. Deletions cut 0 bases from V and 4 bases from J, with 12 bases between. The CDR3 length is 15 residues. This CDR3 reads CASSEARQLLYGYTF. CDR3 DNA sequence: TGTGCCAGCAGTGAAGCGCGGCAGCTTCTCTATGGCTACACCTTC. The entire variable domain, with the rest obtained from reference TRBV2 and TRBJ1-2, is as follows: EPEVTQTPSHQVTQMGQEVILRCVPISNHLYFYWYRQILGQKVEFLVSFYNNEISEKSEIFDDQFSVERPDGSNFTLKIRSTKLEDSAMYFCASSEARQLLYGYTFGSGTRLTVV.

The CDR3 loop reads CSVGAGGAEQYF. The CDR3 DNA follows: TGCAGCGTTGGGGCGGGGGGGGCCGAGCAGTACTTC. V gene TRBV29-1 combines with J gene TRBJ2-7; TRBD2 matches at 9 bases. There are 12 residues in the CDR3. Germline loops: CDR1 SQVTM, CDR2 ANQGSEA. J was trimmed by 6 bases and V by 4 bases; bases with no gene match: 4.

Concerning this clone itself: The germline gene is not matched at one end of the junction; a read error may be the cause. The chain combines TRBV5-6 with TRBJ2-1; D is uncertain. The CDR3 sequence is 13 residues long. Germline CDR1 is SGHDT and CDR2 is YYEEEE. Here the CDR3 reads CASTLISHNEQFF. CDR3 bases: TGTGCCAGCACCTTGATATCCCACAATGAGCAGTTCTTC.

V gene TRBV5-8 combines with J gene TRBJ1-1, with 7 bases aligning to TRBD1. The length of the CDR3 is 13 residues. The germline V gene encodes CDR1 SGHTS and CDR2 YDEGEE. The junction had 9 bases not matched to a gene; V was cut back by 3 bases and J by 10 bases. The CDR3 DNA reads as TGTGCCAGCAGCTCCGACAGGGATTCCGGAGCTTTCTTT. Its translation is CASSSDRDSGAFF. Complete variable domain (other parts from reference TRBV5-8 and TRBJ1-1): EAGVTQSPTHLIKTRGQQATLRCSPISGHTSVYWYQQALGLGLQFLLWYDEGEERNRGNFPPRFSGRQFPNYSSELNVNALELEDSALYLCASSSDRDSGAFFGQGTRLTVV.

The rearrangement joins TRBV6-1 to TRBJ2-1; 11 nucleotides agree with TRBD2. Trimming removed 6 bases from V and 4 bases from J; junction bases left unmatched: 2. In germline, CDR1 is MNHNS, CDR2 SASEGT. There are 14 residues in the CDR3. CDR3 region: CASRGTSGYNEQFF. The CDR3 DNA sequence: TGTGCCAGCAGGGGGACTAGCGGATACAATGAGCAGTTCTTC.

The V gene is TRBV4-1, the J gene TRBJ2-7; D might be TRBD1 (6 bases). The length of the CDR3 is 14 residues. CDR1 and CDR2 from the germline V gene are MGHRA and YSYEKL. The V end lost 0 bases, the J end lost 2 bases, and 8 bases lay between the germline ends. The CDR3 spells CASSQDRGPYEQYF. As DNA, the CDR3 is TGCGCCAGCAGCCAAGACAGGGGTCCCTACGAGCAGTACTTC.

The rearrangement uses TRBV30 and TRBJ1-2, with a possible D match to TRBD1 (5 bases). V shed 3 bases and J shed 4 bases, with 15 bases lying between them. Germline CDR1 and CDR2: GTSNPN and SVGIG (reference sequence). The CDR3 runs 14 residues. The CDR3 coding sequence is TGTGCCTGGAGCCTTGGGGCAGTCCCCTATGGCTACACCTTC. The encoded protein is CAWSLGAVPYGYTF.

The rearrangement joins TRBV4-1 to TRBJ2-2, with 9 bases that match TRBD1. This CDR3 has 17 amino acids. The V segment lost 2 bases and the J segment 6 bases; nucleotides outside the gene matches: 10. In germline, CDR1 is MGHRA, CDR2 YSYEKL. In DNA, the CDR3 is TGCGCCAGCAGCCAACAAACAGGGGGCGCATTATCCGGGGAGCTGTTTTTT. Translation: CASSQQTGGALSGELFF.

This sequence joins TRBV9 and TRBJ2-7; perhaps TRBD2 as D (5 bases). V was cut by 0 bases and J by 7 bases, with 32 bases left in between. From germline, CDR1 is SGDLS and CDR2 YYNGEE. There are 20 residues in the CDR3. The CDR3 sequence is CASSVEYRRDGSISRGEQYF. The CDR3 region has the DNA TGTGCCAGCAGCGTAGAGTACCGCCGGGATGGTTCCATTTCAAGAGGGGAGCAGTACTTC.

Note on this clone: The same CDR3 is also encoded by other DNA sequences in this sample. This chain uses TRBV7-6 with TRBJ2-7, with TRBD1 identical over 8 bases. The germline CDR1 and CDR2 sequences are SGHVS and FNYEAQ. The CDR3 sequence is 15 residues long. V lost 1 base, J lost 3 bases, and 5 bases stayed unmatched. As DNA, the CDR3 is TGTGCCAGCAGCTTAGGCGGACAGGGATTCTACGAGCAGTACTTC. It is translated as CASSLGGQGFYEQYF. Full variable domain (remainder filled in from reference TRBV7-6 and TRBJ2-7): GAGVSQSPRYKVTKRGQDVALRCDPISGHVSLYWYRQALGQGPEFLTYFNYEAQQDKSGLPNDRFSAERPEGSISTLTIQRTEQRDSAMYRCASSLGGQGFYEQYFGPGTRLTVT.

The J gene is TRBJ2-1, the V gene TRBV5-8, with 7 nucleotides matching TRBD1. Per the germline V gene, CDR1 is SGHTS and CDR2 is YDEGEE. After removal of 2 bases from V and 4 bases from J, the junction contained 12 bases not matched to a gene. This CDR3 comprises 17 residues. The CDR3 DNA is TGTGCCAGCAGCTTAGCCCTTACGGGACAGATATACAATGAGCAGTTCTTC. This translates into CASSLALTGQIYNEQFF. The variable domain in full, completed from reference TRBV5-8 and TRBJ2-1, reads EAGVTQSPTHLIKTRGQQATLRCSPISGHTSVYWYQQALGLGLQFLLWYDEGEERNRGNFPPRFSGRQFPNYSSELNVNALELEDSALYLCASSLALTGQIYNEQFFGPGTRLTVL.

The V and J genes are TRBV6-4 and TRBJ1-2; 7 bases are shared with TRBD1. Looked up from germline, CDR1 is MRHNA and CDR2 is SNTAGT. The CDR3 totals 16 residues. J gave up 7 bases and V 6 bases, and 17 bases lay outside the gene matches. The CDR3 DNA reads as TGTGCCAGCAGACCGAGGGGGCGGAACGATCGTGGTGGCTACACCTTC. Translation: CASRPRGRNDRGGYTF.